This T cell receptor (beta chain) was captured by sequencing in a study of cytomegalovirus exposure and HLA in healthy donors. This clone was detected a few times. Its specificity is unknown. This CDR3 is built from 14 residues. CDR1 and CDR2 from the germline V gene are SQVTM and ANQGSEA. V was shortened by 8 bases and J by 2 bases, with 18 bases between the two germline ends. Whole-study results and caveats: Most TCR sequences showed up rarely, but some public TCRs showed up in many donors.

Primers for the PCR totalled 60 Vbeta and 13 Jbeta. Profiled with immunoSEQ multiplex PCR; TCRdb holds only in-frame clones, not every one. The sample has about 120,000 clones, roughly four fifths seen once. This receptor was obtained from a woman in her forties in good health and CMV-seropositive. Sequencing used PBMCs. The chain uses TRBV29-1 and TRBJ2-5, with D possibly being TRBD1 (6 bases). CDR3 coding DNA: TGCAGCTCTAGACAGGTGTTAACTCAAGAGACCCAGTACTTC. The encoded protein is CSSRQVLTQETQYF.